What follows are 21 T cell receptor beta chains derived from one specimen sequenced in a study of blood T cell repertoires in COVID-19. Only in-frame clones appear in the TCRdb table, and some are missing; sequencing was by immunoSEQ multiplex PCR. Here the sample spans about 120,000 clones, just under 90% being singletons. The specimen sequenced was peripheral blood. Receptor source: a woman between 50 and 59 years old with acute or convalescent COVID-19.

This chain links TRBV11-3 with TRBJ2-7, with TRBD1 matching 7 bases. The V and J ends lost 6 bases and 3 bases, in that order; junction bases with no gene match: 8. Germline V CDR1 and CDR2: SGHNT, YENEEA. The length of the CDR3 is 14 residues. The CDR3 bases are TGTGCCAGCAGTCTAGGGGGCACGAGCTACGAGCAGTACTTC. Its protein product is CASSLGGTSYEQYF.

V usage is TRBV15 and J usage is TRBJ1-5; D is unresolved. The V gene lost 0 bases and the J gene lost 11 bases, with 17 bases spanning the gap. In germline, CDR1 is LNHNV, CDR2 YYDKDF (reference sequence). CDR3 length: 15 amino acids. The CDR3 is CATSRDRGQRGAQHF. As DNA, the CDR3 is TGTGCCACCAGCAGAGATCGAGGGCAGCGAGGTGCCCAGCATTTT.

The genes are TRBV19 and TRBJ2-1, with 8 bases lining up with TRBD1. This CDR3 has 19 amino acids. Germline CDR1 is LNHDA and CDR2 is SQIVND (reference sequence). Trimming at V came to 7 bases and at J to 0 bases, leaving 17 bases not matched to a gene. The CDR3 sequence: CASTPRGSGQGSSYNEQFF. DNA of the CDR3: TGTGCCAGTACCCCAAGGGGATCCGGACAGGGAAGCTCCTACAATGAGCAGTTCTTC.

V and J are TRBV18 and TRBJ2-3, with 7 bases aligning to TRBD2. There are 17 residues in the CDR3. Germline assignment: CDR1 KGHSH and CDR2 LQKENI. J was trimmed by 0 bases and V by 3 bases; bases with no gene match: 9. CDR3 region: CASSPPGLQISTDTQYF. The CDR3 coding sequence is TGTGCCAGCTCACCGCCGGGACTACAAATTAGCACAGATACGCAGTATTTT.

The V call is TRBV3-1 (or the pseudogene TRBV3-2), the J call TRBJ1-4; 7 bases map to TRBD1. CDR3 length: 16 amino acids. CDR1 and CDR2 from the germline V gene are LGHDT and YNNKEL (reference sequence). After removal of 3 bases from V and 0 bases from J, the junction contained 4 bases not matched to a gene. The CDR3 sequence: CASSQGTVATNEKLFF. The CDR3 coding sequence is TGTGCCAGCAGCCAGGGGACAGTTGCAACTAATGAAAAACTGTTTTTT.

This CDR3 reads CASSPRGQRIEAFF. The CDR3 coding sequence is TGTGCCAGCTCACCAAGAGGACAGAGGATTGAAGCTTTCTTT. The chain carries TRBV18 and TRBJ1-1; tentative D call: TRBD1 (6 bases). V was cut by 2 bases and J by 7 bases, with 14 bases left in between. Germline V lookup: CDR1 KGHSH, CDR2 LQKENI. CDR3 length equals 14 residues.

This sequence joins TRBV4-1 and TRBJ2-3; weak D call: TRBD2 (6 bases). CDR3 length: 16 amino acids. V was trimmed by 2 bases and J by 1 base, leaving 13 bases between them. Germline assignment: CDR1 MGHRA and CDR2 YSYEKL. CDR3 loop: CASSQQPGLRTDTQYF. The CDR3 DNA follows: TGCGCCAGCAGCCAACAGCCGGGACTTCGCACAGATACGCAGTATTTT.

DNA for the CDR3: TGTGCCAGCAGCCAACAAACCCTGGACAGGGTAGGCGGGGAGCTGTTTTTT. Protein sequence: CASSQQTLDRVGGELFF. The chain combines TRBV3-1 (or the pseudogene TRBV3-2) with TRBJ2-2; TRBD1 matches 8 bases. The trim removed 2 bases at V and 7 bases at J, leaving 12 bases unmatched. From germline, CDR1 is LGHDT and CDR2 YNNKEL (reference sequence). CDR3 length: 17 amino acids.

This clone came up once. The CDR3 here is CASSPTGRVYEQYF. CDR3 in DNA: TGTGCCAGCAGCCCGACAGGACGAGTCTACGAGCAGTACTTC. The V gene is TRBV6-2 or TRBV6-3, the J gene TRBJ2-7; D possibly corresponds to TRBD1 (6 bases). CDR3 length equals 14 residues. V lost 6 bases, J lost 3 bases, and 15 bases lay in between. Germline V gene data show CDR1 as MNHEY and CDR2 as SVGEGT.

The chain employs TRBV6-2 or TRBV6-3 and TRBJ2-7; tentatively, D is TRBD2 (5 bases). From germline, CDR1 is MNHEY and CDR2 SVGEGT. Between the trimmed V and J ends, which lost 2 bases and 6 bases, there was a span of 17 bases. The CDR3 runs 15 residues. CDR3 DNA sequence: TGTGCCAGCAGTTACGGAGGAAACTTGGGAGCCGAGCAGTACTTC. Translation: CASSYGGNLGAEQYF.

The V and J genes are TRBV7-8 and TRBJ2-2; D gene uncertain. The CDR3 length is 15 residues. The V gene lost 1 base and the J gene lost 0 bases, with 6 bases spanning the gap. Germline V gives CDR1 SGHVS, CDR2 FQNEAQ. In DNA form, the CDR3 reads TGTGCCAGCAGCTTAGGGAGAGCGAACACCGGGGAGCTGTTTTTT. Residues: CASSLGRANTGELFF. Together with reference TRBV7-8 and TRBJ2-2, the CDR3 gives the full variable domain: GAGVSQSPRYKVAKRGQDVALRCDPISGHVSLFWYQQALGQGPEFLTYFQNEAQLDKSGLPSDRFFAERPEGSVSTLKIQRTQQEDSAVYLCASSLGRANTGELFFGEGSRLTVL.

The count of this clone is one. The chain combines TRBV4-3 with TRBJ2-2; 10 positions match TRBD1. This CDR3 has 14 residues. CDR1 LGHNA and CDR2 YSLEER come from the germline V gene. The ends lost 4 bases at V and 6 bases at J; junction bases unmatched: 2. The CDR3 DNA is TGCGCCAGCAGCCGGGACAGGGGACCCGGGGAGCTGTTTTTT. It specifies CASSRDRGPGELFF.

This clone came up once. This chain links TRBV10-3 with TRBJ1-1; maybe TRBD1 (6 bases). The CDR3 has 14 residues. Germline V lookup: CDR1 ENHRY, CDR2 SYGVKD. V was cut by 7 bases and J by 0 bases, with 12 bases left in between. The CDR3 loop is CAITGDRMNTEAFF. The CDR3 DNA sequence: TGTGCCATCACCGGCGACAGGATGAACACTGAAGCTTTCTTT.

This clone was detected only a few times. The V gene is TRBV6-5, the J gene TRBJ1-4; tentatively, D is TRBD1 (5 bases). Per the germline V gene, CDR1 is MNHEY and CDR2 is SVGAGI. The CDR3 consists of 15 residues. The germline V and J ends were trimmed by 4 bases and 7 bases, with 16 bases remaining between them. CDR3 sequence: CASSLDGGIAEKLFF. The CDR3 DNA is TGTGCCAGCAGTTTGGACGGGGGAATCGCTGAAAAACTGTTTTTT.

The chain joins TRBV28 to TRBJ2-1, with 7 bases fitting TRBD2. V trimming: 1 base; J trimming: 2 bases; junction bases outside the gene matches: 8. Germline CDR1 and CDR2: MDHEN and SYDVKM. The CDR3 is made up of 17 amino acids. CDR3 in amino acids: CASSLSPASGAYNEQFF. The CDR3 DNA reads TGTGCCAGCAGTTTATCCCCCGCTAGCGGAGCCTACAATGAGCAGTTCTTC.

The genes are TRBV24-1 and TRBJ2-1, with TRBD1 identical over 9 bases. Germline V gives CDR1 KGHDR, CDR2 SFDVKD. The CDR3 totals 15 residues. The ends lost 3 bases at V and 3 bases at J; junction bases unmatched: 2. CDR3 sequence reads: CATSDPDRGYNEQFF. Written as DNA, the CDR3 is TGTGCCACCAGTGATCCGGACAGGGGCTACAATGAGCAGTTCTTC.

This clone occurred a few times. This chain links TRBV2 with TRBJ1-4; no firm D call. The germline CDR1 and CDR2 sequences are SNHLY and FYNNEI. Trimming removed 6 bases at V and 0 bases at J, with 11 bases between. This CDR3 is 15 amino acids long. CDR3 amino acids: CASRRTPATNEKLFF. Here the CDR3 DNA reads TGTGCCAGCAGGAGGACTCCTGCAACTAATGAAAAACTGTTTTTT.

This rearrangement joins TRBV30 to TRBJ2-5; 14 nucleotides align to TRBD2. Looked up from germline, CDR1 is GTSNPN and CDR2 is SVGIG (reference sequence). The CDR3 runs to 15 residues. V dropped 1 base and J dropped 8; count of bases not matched to a gene: 6. Written as DNA, the CDR3 is TGTGCCTGGAGTGGTCGACTAGCGGGAGGGGGAACCCAGTACTTC. Protein product: CAWSGRLAGGGTQYF. The complete variable domain, with remaining parts taken from reference TRBV30 and TRBJ2-5, reads SQTIHQWPATLVQPVGSPLSLECTVEGTSNPNLYWYRQAAGRGLQLLFYSVGIGQISSEVPQNLSASRPQDRQFILSSKKLLLSDSGFYLCAWSGRLAGGGTQYFGPGTRLLVL.

V and J are TRBV6-5 and TRBJ1-5; 9 bases map to TRBD1. V shed 5 bases and J 9 bases; nucleotides not matched to a gene: 11. The CDR3 is made up of 15 amino acids. Germline CDR1 reads MNHEY; CDR2 reads SVGAGI. The CDR3 spells CASSTTGTGSRPQHF. CDR3 sequence (DNA): TGTGCCAGCAGTACTACCGGGACAGGGTCTCGGCCCCAGCATTTT.

This chain connects TRBV5-1 to TRBJ1-1; D call uncertain. V lost 5 bases and J lost 1, with 21 bases in between. The CDR3 runs 17 residues. Germline loops: CDR1 SGHRS, CDR2 YFSETQ. CDR3 in amino acids: CASRGSSGWDTNTEAFF. Here the CDR3 DNA reads TGCGCCAGCAGGGGGAGTAGCGGCTGGGATACGAACACTGAAGCTTTCTTT.

V gene TRBV9 combines with J gene TRBJ1-3; D is uncertain. CDR3 length: 15 residues. CDR1 SGDLS and CDR2 YYNGEE come from the germline V gene. V shed 4 bases and J shed 4 bases, with 15 bases lying between them. CDR3 sequence: CASSLSGSSGNTIYF. CDR3 DNA sequence: TGTGCCAGCAGCCTCTCGGGATCCTCGGGAAACACCATATATTTT.